The rows below give T cell receptor beta chains drawn from one sample of a study of cytomegalovirus exposure and HLA in healthy donors. Sequencing used immunoSEQ multiplex PCR; TCRdb keeps in-frame clones, though not all of them. The profile shows 130,000 to 150,000 clones, 74% of them singletons. Sequenced sample: PBMCs. Source of these receptors: a man aged 18 to 30 in good health and CMV-seropositive. Each CDR3 is given with its conserved first and last residue. A D gene is named only where the DNA matches it firmly. Clone size is not always given. Where it is, it says once, few, many or a class for expanded clones.

d_call,clone_size,cdr3_length,j_call,v_call,cdr3_aa,cdr3_nt
-,-,14,TRBJ2-7,TRBV10-3,CAISETNTPYEQYF,TGTGCCATCAGTGAGACCAACACCCCCTACGAGCAGTACTTC
TRBD2,-,19,TRBJ2-5,TRBV29-1,CSVEGVLAGGPLPQETQYF,TGCAGCGTTGAAGGGGTACTAGCGGGGGGGCCCTTGCCCCAAGAGACCCAGTACTTC
TRBD1,-,13,TRBJ1-4,TRBV19,CASSQGTVEKLFF,TGTGCCAGTAGTCAAGGGACAGTTGAAAAACTGTTTTTT
-,-,14,TRBJ1-2,TRBV6-5,CASSPGWGVNGYTF,TGTGCCAGCAGCCCCGGATGGGGGGTAAATGGCTACACCTTC
TRBD2,-,15,TRBJ2-5,TRBV2,CASRRRAGGQETQYF,TGTGCCAGCAGGCGGAGGGCGGGGGGCCAAGAGACCCAGTACTTC
-,-,15,TRBJ2-5,TRBV5-4,CASSLGLARQETQYF,TGTGCCAGCAGCTTGGGGCTAGCACGTCAAGAGACCCAGTACTTC
-,-,15,TRBJ2-3,TRBV5-5,CASSFKRARTDTQYF,TGTGCCAGCAGCTTTAAGCGGGCTCGCACAGATACGCAGTATTTT
TRBD2,-,20,TRBJ2-3,TRBV15,CATSSLRGLAGGSGTDTQYF,TGTGCCACCAGCAGTCTAAGGGGGCTAGCGGGAGGCTCGGGCACAGATACGCAGTATTTT
-,-,15,TRBJ2-1,TRBV27,CASSLTGTPYNEQFF,TGTGCCAGCAGTTTAACCGGGACTCCATACAATGAGCAGTTCTTC
TRBD1,-,17,TRBJ2-2,TRBV7-2,CASSLQPGTGNTGELFF,TGTGCCAGCAGCTTACAACCCGGGACAGGGAACACCGGGGAGCTGTTTTTT
-,-,16,TRBJ1-3,TRBV11-2,CASSFQGSSSGNTIYF,TGTGCCAGCAGCTTTCAGGGATCAAGCTCTGGAAACACCATATATTTT
-,-,14,TRBJ2-7,TRBV10-3,CAIRTLQDSYEQYF,TGTGCCATCAGGACCCTACAGGACTCCTACGAGCAGTACTTC
TRBD1,-,15,TRBJ1-2,TRBV27,CASSPRPGQGDGYTF,TGTGCCAGCAGCCCACGGCCGGGACAGGGCGATGGCTACACCTTC
TRBD2,-,16,TRBJ2-2,TRBV5-6,CASSSERDRYTGELFF,TGTGCCAGCAGCTCCGAGCGGGATAGGTACACCGGGGAGCTGTTTTTT
-,few,15,TRBJ1-1,TRBV4-2,CASSLLTDKVTEAFF,TGTGCCAGCAGCTTACTGACGGACAAGGTGACTGAAGCTTTCTTT
-,-,10,TRBJ2-7,TRBV29-1,CSVQTTEQYF,TGCAGCGTCCAGACTACCGAGCAGTACTTC
-,few,13,TRBJ2-1,TRBV9,CASSVGQYNEQFF,TGTGCCAGCAGCGTAGGACAGTACAATGAGCAGTTCTTC
-,-,14,TRBJ2-3,TRBV25-1,CASSESTITDTQYF,TGTGCCAGCAGTGAATCCACAATCACAGATACGCAGTATTTT
TRBD2,-,18,TRBJ2-1,TRBV4-3,CASSPEMGGRGVRNEQFF,TGCGCCAGCAGCCCGGAAATGGGCGGGAGGGGTGTGCGTAATGAGCAGTTCTTC
TRBD1,-,14,TRBJ2-5,TRBV5-1,CASSNGQGVETQYF,TGCGCCAGCAGCAACGGACAGGGGGTAGAGACCCAGTACTTC
-,-,13,TRBJ2-7,TRBV11-1,CASSLNYFYEQYF,TGTGCCAGCAGCCTTAACTATTTCTACGAGCAGTACTTC
-,-,12,TRBJ1-2,TRBV19,CASSIAGDGYTF,TGTGCCAGTAGTATAGCGGGGGACGGCTACACCTTC
TRBD2,-,17,TRBJ2-7,TRBV11-2,CASSVHGGGPEGYEQYF,TGTGCCAGCAGCGTCCACGGGGGGGGGCCAGAGGGATACGAGCAGTACTTC
TRBD2,-,16,TRBJ2-3,TRBV4-1,CASSPLGGGETDTQYF,TGCGCCAGCAGCCCCCTCGGCGGGGGGGAGACAGATACGCAGTATTTT
-,-,15,TRBJ2-2,TRBV6-4,CASSDQGMNTGELFF,TGTGCCAGCAGTGATCAGGGGATGAACACCGGGGAGCTGTTTTTT
-,-,14,TRBJ1-6,TRBV6-1,CASSEAVGDTPREF,TGTGCCAGCAGTGAAGCGGTGGGGGACACTCCTCGCGAGTTT
-,-,15,TRBJ2-7,TRBV4-3,CASSQDLDYPYEQYF,TGCGCCAGCAGCCAAGATCTCGACTATCCCTACGAGCAGTACTTC
TRBD2,-,19,TRBJ2-3,TRBV30,CAWSVRGLAGDAGTDTQYF,TGTGCCTGGAGTGTAAGGGGACTAGCGGGAGACGCAGGCACAGATACGCAGTATTTT
-,-,14,TRBJ1-2,TRBV18,CASSPQRADYGYTF,TGTGCCAGCTCCCCTCAGCGGGCTGACTATGGCTACACCTTC
-,-,13,TRBJ1-6,TRBV6-5,CASSSIFSSPLHF,TGTGCCAGCAGTTCCATATTTAGTTCACCCCTCCACTTT
TRBD1,-,13,TRBJ2-7,TRBV6-1,CASRNGQGHEQYF,TGTGCCAGCAGAAACGGACAGGGCCACGAGCAGTACTTC
-,few,18,TRBJ2-7,TRBV18,CASSPLDIGLALPYEQYF,TGTGCCAGCTCACCTCTGGATATCGGATTAGCCCTACCCTACGAGCAGTACTTC
-,-,12,TRBJ2-4,TRBV7-2,CASRGGPGIQYF,TGTGCCAGCAGGGGGGGGCCCGGCATTCAGTACTTC
-,-,13,TRBJ1-2,TRBV5-1,CASSLATGNGYTF,TGCGCCAGCAGCTTGGCAACAGGGAATGGCTACACCTTC
-,-,14,TRBJ2-7,TRBV9,CASSVGPSNYEQYF,TGTGCCAGCAGCGTAGGGCCCTCGAACTACGAGCAGTACTTC
TRBD2,-,14,TRBJ2-7,TRBV6-1,CASSPREGSYEQYF,TGTGCCAGCAGTCCAAGGGAGGGGAGCTACGAGCAGTACTTC
-,-,16,TRBJ2-7,TRBV30,CAWSLPGLKSPYEQYF,TGTGCCTGGAGTCTCCCGGGACTTAAGAGTCCCTACGAGCAGTACTTC
TRBD2,-,15,TRBJ2-7,TRBV4-2,CASSQGTGGSYEQYF,TGTGCCAGCAGCCAAGGGACGGGAGGATCCTACGAGCAGTACTTC
TRBD2,-,13,TRBJ2-3,TRBV29-1,CSVESGGTDTQYF,TGCAGCGTTGAATCGGGAGGAACAGATACGCAGTATTTT
-,few,15,TRBJ2-3,TRBV30,CAWSPLMRVGDTQYF,TGTGCCTGGAGCCCCCTTATGAGGGTTGGAGATACGCAGTATTTT
-,-,17,TRBJ1-3,TRBV21-1,CASSKAGRVPSGNTIYF,TGTGCCAGCAGCAAAGCAGGGAGGGTCCCCTCTGGAAACACCATATATTTT
TRBD2,-,15,TRBJ2-7,TRBV9,CASSVVASGPYEQYF,TGTGCCAGCAGCGTAGTGGCTAGCGGACCATACGAGCAGTACTTC
TRBD2,-,15,TRBJ2-2,TRBV7-9,CASSSPQGLGGELFF,TGTGCCAGCAGCAGCCCGCAGGGACTAGGCGGGGAGCTGTTTTTT
-,-,14,TRBJ2-1,TRBV19,CATRIHSSYNEQFF,TGTGCCACTAGAATCCATAGCTCCTACAATGAGCAGTTCTTC
-,-,13,TRBJ1-2,TRBV5-1,CASSSVDNYGYTF,TGCGCCAGCAGCTCGGTCGATAACTATGGCTACACCTTC
TRBD1,-,16,TRBJ1-5,TRBV5-3,CARSFARGRDEQPQHF,TGTGCCAGAAGCTTTGCGAGGGGGCGAGACGAGCAGCCCCAGCATTTT
-,-,15,TRBJ2-7,TRBV7-9,CASSLGGFQGYEQYF,TGTGCCAGCAGCTTAGGGGGCTTCCAAGGCTACGAGCAGTACTTC
-,-,12,TRBJ1-4,TRBV7-9,CSSSLKGEKLFF,TGTTCCAGCAGCTTAAAGGGGGAAAAACTGTTTTTT
-,once,14,TRBJ2-7,TRBV18,CASSPPGGSYEQYF,TGTGCCAGCTCCCCACCCGGCGGATCCTACGAGCAGTACTTC
TRBD2,-,15,TRBJ2-5,TRBV6-5,CASSPLAGGRETQYF,TGTGCCAGCAGCCCACTAGCGGGAGGCAGAGAGACCCAGTACTTC